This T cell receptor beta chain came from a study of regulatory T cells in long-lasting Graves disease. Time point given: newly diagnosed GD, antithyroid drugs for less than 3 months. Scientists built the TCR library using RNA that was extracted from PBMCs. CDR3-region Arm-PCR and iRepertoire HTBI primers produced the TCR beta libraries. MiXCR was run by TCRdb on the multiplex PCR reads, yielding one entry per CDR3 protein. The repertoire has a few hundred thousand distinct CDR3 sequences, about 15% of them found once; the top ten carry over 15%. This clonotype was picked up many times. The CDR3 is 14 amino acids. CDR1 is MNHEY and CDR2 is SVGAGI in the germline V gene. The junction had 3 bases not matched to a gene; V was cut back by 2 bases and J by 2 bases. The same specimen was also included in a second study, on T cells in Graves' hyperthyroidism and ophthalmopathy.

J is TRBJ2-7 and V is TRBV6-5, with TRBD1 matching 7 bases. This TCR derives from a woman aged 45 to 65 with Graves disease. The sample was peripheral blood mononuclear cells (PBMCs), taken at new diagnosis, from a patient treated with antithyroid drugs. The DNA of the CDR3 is TGTGCCAGCAGTTACCAAGGGGGCCCCTACGAGCAGTACTTC. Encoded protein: CASSYQGGPYEQYF.